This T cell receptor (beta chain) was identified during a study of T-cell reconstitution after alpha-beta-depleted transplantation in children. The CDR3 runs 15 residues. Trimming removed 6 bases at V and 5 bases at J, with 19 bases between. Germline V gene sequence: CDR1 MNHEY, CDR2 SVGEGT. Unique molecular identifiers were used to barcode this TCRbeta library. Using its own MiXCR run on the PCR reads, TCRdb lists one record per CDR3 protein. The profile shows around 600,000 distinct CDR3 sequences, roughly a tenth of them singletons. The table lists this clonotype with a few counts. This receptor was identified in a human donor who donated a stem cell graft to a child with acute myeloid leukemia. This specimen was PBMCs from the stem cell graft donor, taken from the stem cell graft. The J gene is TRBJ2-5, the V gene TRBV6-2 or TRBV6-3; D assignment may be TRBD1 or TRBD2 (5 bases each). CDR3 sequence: CASRPDSGRRETQYF. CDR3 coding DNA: TGTGCCAGCAGACCCGACAGCGGAAGGAGGGAGACCCAGTACTTC.